These 23 T cell receptor beta chains came from one sample sequenced in a study of T cell responses to AZD1222 COVID-19 vaccine (dated by TCRdb to about 2021). To prepare the library, the immunoSEQ multiplex PCR assay was applied. TCRdb took over this immuneACCESS table, retaining in-frame rearrangements with V and J assigned. Such tables are incomplete; in checked studies, under half of the missing clones stem from an unresolved V gene, and the remainder is unexplained. The sample profile shows under 250,000 clones; about 92% of them were found once. The biggest ten clones account for 1% of the sample. Interpreted using the paper, the time point label stands for: baseline before first vaccination. In the paper's terms, the treatment or condition label means: meningococcal conjugate vaccine given as trial control. The source was peripheral blood, collected on day 0 of MenACWY control vaccination. The receptors come from an adult in good health.

The chain combines TRBV28 with TRBJ1-5; D might be TRBD1 (5 bases). Germline V lookup: CDR1 MDHEN, CDR2 SYDVKM. The CDR3 has 15 amino acids. Deletions cut 5 bases from V and 4 bases from J, with 15 bases between. CDR3 sequence reads: CASSTGGSGNQPQHF. CDR3 bases: TGTGCCAGCAGTACCGGGGGGAGTGGGAATCAGCCCCAGCATTTT.

J is TRBJ2-7 and V is TRBV5-1, with D perhaps being TRBD1 or TRBD2 (6 bases each). The V end lost 6 bases, the J end lost 2 bases, and 18 bases lay between the germline ends. The CDR3 runs to 15 residues. CDR1 is SGHRS, CDR2 YFSETQ, per germline. The CDR3 coding sequence is TGCGCCAGCACCCCCCGACCCGGGGGCACCTACGAGCAGTACTTC. Its protein is CASTPRPGGTYEQYF.

This clone came up once. The chain uses TRBV7-2 and TRBJ2-2; the match to TRBD1 covers 12 bases. Germline CDR1 is SGHTA and CDR2 is FQGNSA. The trim removed 3 bases at V and 4 bases at J, leaving 6 bases unmatched. This CDR3 is 17 amino acids long. CDR3 sequence reads: CASSLRDRGRGTGELFF. The CDR3 DNA reads TGTGCCAGCAGCTTGCGGGACAGGGGGCGCGGCACCGGGGAGCTGTTTTTT.

V is TRBV12-5 and J is TRBJ1-5; 11 bases are shared with TRBD1. After removal of 7 bases from V and 6 bases from J, the junction contained 2 bases not matched to a gene. Germline lookup yields CDR1 LGHNT and CDR2 FRNRAP. The CDR3 contains 13 residues. This chain's CDR3 is CASAGTGGQPQHF. CDR3 nucleotides: TGTGCTAGTGCCGGGACAGGGGGTCAGCCCCAGCATTTT.

V usage is TRBV7-9 and J usage is TRBJ1-1, with 10 bases lining up with TRBD1. The CDR3 spans 16 residues. Germline assignment: CDR1 SEHNR and CDR2 FQNEAQ (reference sequence). J lost 0 bases, V lost 5 bases, and 6 bases had no gene match. This CDR3 is CASSAPGQGLNTEAFF. The DNA of the CDR3 is TGTGCCAGCAGCGCACCGGGACAGGGGTTGAACACTGAAGCTTTCTTT.

This clone was seen a few times. The J gene is TRBJ2-3, the V gene TRBV24-1; 7 bases align to TRBD2. The CDR3 totals 12 residues. V was clipped by 6 bases and J by 10 bases; unmatched bases: 6. Germline CDR1 is KGHDR and CDR2 is SFDVKD. In DNA form, the CDR3 reads TGTGCCACCAGTCGGGGGGAGGGAGCGCAGTATTTT. Its protein is CATSRGEGAQYF.

The rearrangement joins TRBV11-1 to TRBJ2-2; D is uncertain. Trimming left V 9 bases short and J 2 bases short, with 16 bases between. The CDR3 length is 15 residues. From germline, CDR1 is SGHAT and CDR2 FQDESV (reference sequence). The CDR3 coding sequence is TGTGCCAGTAAACTGACAAGTACAAACACCGGGGAGCTGTTTTTT. Translated: CASKLTSTNTGELFF.

This chain connects TRBV19 to TRBJ2-7; D is possibly TRBD1 (6 bases). Trimming removed 4 bases at V and 2 bases at J, with 15 bases between. The CDR3 is 15 amino acids. Germline V gives CDR1 LNHDA, CDR2 SQIVND (reference sequence). CDR3 coding DNA: TGTGCCAGTAGTAGGGGACATGGAGAAACCTACGAGCAGTACTTC. Translating gives CASSRGHGETYEQYF.

In its sample, this clone was seen a few times. The gene calls are TRBV18 and TRBJ1-2, with D hard to call. The CDR3 is 14 amino acids. V lost 3 bases, J lost 2 bases, and 10 bases lay in between. From germline, CDR1 is KGHSH and CDR2 LQKENI. The DNA for the CDR3 is TGTGCCAGCTCACCCCCGGGCGAGAACTATGGCTACACCTTC. Translating it yields CASSPPGENYGYTF.

The chain uses TRBV7-2 and TRBJ1-1; the D is unclear. The CDR3 sequence is 15 residues long. The V end was cut by 1 base, the J end by 2 bases, with 11 bases between. Germline CDR1 reads SGHTA; CDR2 reads FQGNSA. The DNA for the CDR3 is TGTGCCAGCAGCTTAGTAGGTCAGGCAAACACTGAAGCTTTCTTT. Amino acids: CASSLVGQANTEAFF.

The V call is TRBV2, the J call TRBJ1-1; the D gene is possibly TRBD1 (5 bases). In germline, CDR1 is SNHLY, CDR2 FYNNEI. The V and J ends lost 3 bases and 4 bases respectively, with 12 bases between them. The CDR3 is 14 amino acids. As DNA, the CDR3 is TGTGCCAGCAGTGACCAGGGAGCCGTCACTGAAGCTTTCTTT. This gives the protein CASSDQGAVTEAFF.

The chain has TRBV9 and TRBJ2-3, with 7 bases lining up with TRBD1. The V and J ends lost 4 bases and 0 bases, in that order; junction bases with no gene match: 5. Germline CDR1 is SGDLS and CDR2 is YYNGEE. CDR3 size: 15 residues. The DNA of the CDR3 is TGTGCCAGCAGCCTCGGACAGGTTAGCACAGATACGCAGTATTTT. It is translated as CASSLGQVSTDTQYF.

The chain uses TRBV5-6 and TRBJ1-2; D ambiguous. CDR3 size: 14 residues. V dropped 5 bases and J dropped 7 bases, with 18 bases sitting between them. Germline CDR1 and CDR2: SGHDT and YYEEEE. The DNA for the CDR3 is TGTGCCAGCAGTCTCACCGGGTCACCGGTTGGCTACACCTTC. This sequence encodes CASSLTGSPVGYTF.

V and J are TRBV5-1 and TRBJ1-2; D unresolved. V lost 4 bases to trimming and J lost 2 bases, with 18 bases between them. CDR3 length: 16 amino acids. CDR1 and CDR2 (germline): SGHRS, YFSETQ. The CDR3 here is CASSPGYTTMNYGYTF. CDR3 coding DNA: TGCGCCAGCAGCCCCGGATATACAACCATGAACTATGGCTACACCTTC.

V usage is TRBV19 and J usage is TRBJ2-5, with D possibly being TRBD1 (6 bases). The germline gives CDR1 LNHDA, CDR2 SQIVND (reference sequence). The V end was cut by 4 bases, the J end by 9 bases, with 18 bases between. This CDR3 region has 14 residues. The CDR3 here is CASSSSGTRGSQYF. CDR3 in DNA: TGTGCCAGTAGTAGTAGTGGGACACGAGGCTCCCAGTACTTC.

The chain links TRBV2 to TRBJ2-1; tentative D call: TRBD1 (5 bases). Trimming cost V 6 bases and J 6 bases, with 12 bases left between them. Germline values: CDR1 SNHLY, CDR2 FYNNEI. CDR3 length: 13 residues. CDR3 DNA sequence: TGTGCCAGCAGGATGGGGCACCTCAATGAGCAGTTCTTC. Protein product: CASRMGHLNEQFF.

The V and J genes are TRBV6-5 and TRBJ1-1; 8 bases map to TRBD1. There are 15 residues in the CDR3. J gave up 0 bases and V 5 bases, and 5 bases lay outside the gene matches. Germline loops: CDR1 MNHEY, CDR2 SVGAGI. The CDR3 loop reads CASSPRDRMNTEAFF. The DNA for the CDR3 is TGTGCCAGCAGTCCCCGGGACAGGATGAACACTGAAGCTTTCTTT.

This clone was seen a few times. This chain connects TRBV28 to TRBJ1-1, with TRBD1 matching over 8 bases. This CDR3 is 16 amino acids long. CDR1 MDHEN and CDR2 SYDVKM come from the germline V gene. The V segment lost 6 bases and the J segment 5 bases; nucleotides outside the gene matches: 14. CDR3 sequence reads: CASSLGGQGGRTEAFF. CDR3 nucleotide sequence: TGTGCCAGCAGCTTAGGCGGACAGGGAGGGCGGACTGAAGCTTTCTTT. Based on the CDR3 plus reference TRBV28 and TRBJ1-1, the full variable domain is DVKVTQSSRYLVKRTGEKVFLECVQDMDHENMFWYRQDPGLGLRLIYFSYDVKMKEKGDIPEGYSVSREKKERFSLILESASTNQTSMYLCASSLGGQGGRTEAFFGQGTRLTVV.

The chain employs TRBV12-3 or TRBV12-4 and TRBJ2-7, with no clear D. V dropped 3 bases and J dropped 7 bases, with 13 bases sitting between them. The CDR3 consists of 13 residues. CDR3 loop: CASSLAYLREQYF. CDR3 DNA sequence: TGTGCCAGCAGTTTGGCATACCTAAGGGAGCAGTACTTC.

This chain connects TRBV18 to TRBJ2-7; the D gene is possibly TRBD2 (5 bases). Germline V gene lookup returns CDR1 KGHSH and CDR2 LQKENI. This CDR3 has 13 amino acids. Trimming cost V 3 bases and J 3 bases, with 9 bases left between them. The chain's CDR3 is CASSPSDFYEQYF. The CDR3 region has the DNA TGTGCCAGCTCACCGTCGGACTTCTACGAGCAGTACTTC.

The V and J genes are TRBV6-5 and TRBJ1-2; 8 bases map to TRBD1. Unmatched junction bases numbered 5, after V lost 7 bases and J lost 4 bases. Germline V gives CDR1 MNHEY, CDR2 SVGAGI. The CDR3 runs 13 residues. This CDR3 is CASTRGLGYGYTF. DNA of the CDR3: TGTGCCAGCACCAGGGGGCTCGGCTATGGCTACACCTTC.

The chain couples TRBV5-5 to TRBJ1-6, with TRBD1 identical over 7 bases. Trimming removed 0 bases from V and 7 bases from J; junction bases left unmatched: 13. Germline CDR1 is SGHKS and CDR2 is YYEKEE (reference sequence). CDR3 size: 18 residues. The CDR3 sequence is CASSLDPGTVTRNSPLHF. DNA of the CDR3: TGTGCCAGCAGCTTGGACCCGGGGACAGTGACTCGGAATTCACCCCTCCACTTT.

In DNA, the CDR3 is TGTGCCAGCAGCGGTGGTGGTAGTGCCGAAGCTTTCTTT. Translating it yields CASSGGGSAEAFF. V and J are TRBV6-5 and TRBJ1-1; D not certain. The germline gives CDR1 MNHEY, CDR2 SVGAGI. The CDR3 runs 13 residues. Between the trimmed V and J ends, which lost 6 bases and 8 bases, there was a span of 16 bases.